This TCR beta chain was sequenced for a study of T cell clonality in common variable immunodeficiency. This clone was recorded a few times. The antigen remains unidentified. The read halts 3 residues ahead of the CDR3 end, with the missing end drawn from the germline J gene. CDR3 length: 12 amino acids. V was cut by 5 bases and J by 4 bases, with 6 bases left in between. CDR1 is SGHTA and CDR2 is FQGNSA in the germline V gene. Both groups were predominantly of Caucasian heritage. For at least one year, all CVID subjects received replacement immunoglobulin. Notes on the study in general: Fewer deletions and N-nucleotide insertions were reportedly seen in common variable immunodeficiency TCR beta sequences. CVID subjects shared fewer TCRbeta clones than healthy controls did.

Clones were read by immunoSEQ multiplex PCR, and TCRdb kept only the in-frame ones, dropping some. The table lists approximately 30,000 clones, no singletons, with over 25% in the top ten. J is TRBJ1-3 and V is TRBV7-2; no firm D call. The sample comprised peripheral blood mononuclear cells. The receptor was derived from a human donor with common variable immunodeficiency. CDR3 bases read: TGTGCCAGCAGCCGTCCCGGAAACACC. Residues: CASSRPGNT. The CDR3 in full is CASSRPGNTIYF. The full variable domain, completed using reference TRBV7-2 and TRBJ1-3, is GAGVSQSPSNKVTEKGKDVELRCDPISGHTALYWYRQSLGQGLEFLIYFQGNSAPDKSGLPSDRFSAERTGGSVSTLTIQRTQQEDSAVYLCASSRPGNTIYFGEGSWLTVV.